The source of this T cell receptor beta chain is a study of blood T cell repertoires in COVID-19 (dated by TCRdb to 2018 to 2020). Background for the entire study: Recovered participants in ImmuneRACE Cohort 3 were defined by two consecutive negative NP/OP PCR tests, clearance by a healthcare professional, or resolution of symptoms. The collaborator samples originated in the United States, Italy and Spain and spanned the acute and convalescent phases of COVID-19. The prospective study material was composed of cDNA or gDNA derived from T cells, B-cell-depleted T cells, or PBMCs. The dataset comprised deeply sampled blood TCRbeta repertoires from subjects exposed to, actively infected with, or recovered from COVID-19. The repertoires were released in a freely available public database intended as a resource for research on the immune response to SARS-CoV-2. Samples were obtained from the ongoing ImmuneRACE study (first 160 participants) and from some 1,200 subjects provided by 6 global collaborators. A de-identified subject ID, COVID-19 status, age in years and sex were almost always included in the sample metadata. Where HLA class I and class II types were available, the types were taken from metadata supplied by the sample provider, not from assay-based typing. Beyond this particular receptor, the publication reports: The quantity of clinical and demographic metadata differed by source and by participant and was supplied without curation.

Sequences MNHEY (CDR1) and SVGAGI (CDR2) are obtained from the germline V gene. Measured from the cysteine to the phenylalanine, the CDR3 is 14 residues long. Only the CDR3 DNA is retained, 42 bases long and in frame from the first base. Deletion took 6 bases off V and 5 bases off J, with a span of 13 bases between the germline ends. TCRbeta CDR3 regions were amplified from genomic DNA by means of the immunoSEQ Assay, a bias-controlled multiplex PCR. The source study handled its data this way. Nucleated cell counts per sample were estimated from amplification of reference gene primers within the assay. To quantify the absolute abundance of each unique TCRbeta CDR3 rearrangement, sequence reads were collapsed and filtered. For each sample, productive Simpson clonality was calculated as the square root of Simpson's diversity index over productive rearrangements. TCRdb limited this immuneACCESS table to in-frame rearrangements with V and J called. A share of clones is missing; checked studies link under half to unresolved V genes, and the rest is unexplained. That table is the source of V, J and clone size, and D and trimming were worked out from the DNA. The sample yields hundreds of thousands of clones; around nine tenths were counted once. Around 2% of the sample rests with the top ten.

Participants in the prospective study were enrolled through a virtual design, were aged roughly 18 to 100 years, and lived in approximately 25 United States geographic areas. In the prospective study, participants were assigned to cohorts based on the clinical history participants reported in a screening survey and a study questionnaire. Mobile phlebotomists in the prospective study collected whole blood, serum and a nasopharyngeal or oropharyngeal swab from every participant. Participants in the prospective study had the option to provide additional blood draws and questionnaires over an approximately 2-month period. Before DNA extraction, prospective study blood samples were shipped either frozen or at room temperature. About this clone itself: Which antigen it targets is not known. Base quality data are lacking; no much larger clone is found one base away.

Material: PBMCs or T cells enriched from blood (not recorded which). The rearrangement joined TRBV6-5 to TRBJ2-2; 6 matching bases give a weak D call of TRBD1. The sequence derives from a woman aged 55-70 years in a cohort exposed to, infected with or recovered from COVID-19 (not recorded which). CDR3 reads: CASSRNRETGELFF. The nucleotide sequence reads as follows: TGTGCCAGCAGCCGGAACAGGGAAACCGGGGAGCTGTTTTTT.